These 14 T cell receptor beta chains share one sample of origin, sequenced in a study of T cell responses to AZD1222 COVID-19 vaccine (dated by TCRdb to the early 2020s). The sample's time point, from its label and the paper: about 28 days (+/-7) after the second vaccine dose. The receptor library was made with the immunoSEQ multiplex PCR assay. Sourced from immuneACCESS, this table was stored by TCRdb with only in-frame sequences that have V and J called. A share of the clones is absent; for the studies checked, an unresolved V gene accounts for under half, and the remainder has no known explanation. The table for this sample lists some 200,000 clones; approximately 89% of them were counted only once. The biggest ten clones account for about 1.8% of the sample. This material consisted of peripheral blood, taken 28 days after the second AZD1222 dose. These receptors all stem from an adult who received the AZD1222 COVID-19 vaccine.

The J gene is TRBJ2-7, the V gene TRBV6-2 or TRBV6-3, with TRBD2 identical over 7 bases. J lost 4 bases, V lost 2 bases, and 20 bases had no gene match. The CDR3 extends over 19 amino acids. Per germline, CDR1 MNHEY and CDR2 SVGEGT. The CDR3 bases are TGTGCCAGCAGTTACCCGATCGATGGCCAGCGGGATAGTAAGTACGAGCAGTACTTC. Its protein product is CASSYPIDGQRDSKYEQYF.

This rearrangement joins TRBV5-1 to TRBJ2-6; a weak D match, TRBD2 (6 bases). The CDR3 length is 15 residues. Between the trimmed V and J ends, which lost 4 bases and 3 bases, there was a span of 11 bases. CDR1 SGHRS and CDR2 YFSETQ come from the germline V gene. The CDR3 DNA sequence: TGCGCCAGCAGCCCGGAGGGATTTGGGGCCAACGTCCTGACTTTC. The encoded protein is CASSPEGFGANVLTF.

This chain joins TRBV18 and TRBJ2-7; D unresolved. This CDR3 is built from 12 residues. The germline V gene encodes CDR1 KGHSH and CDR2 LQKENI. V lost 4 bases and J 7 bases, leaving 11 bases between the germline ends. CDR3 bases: TGTGCCAGCTCACTTGGCCCGAGGGAGCAGTACTTC. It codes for CASSLGPREQYF.

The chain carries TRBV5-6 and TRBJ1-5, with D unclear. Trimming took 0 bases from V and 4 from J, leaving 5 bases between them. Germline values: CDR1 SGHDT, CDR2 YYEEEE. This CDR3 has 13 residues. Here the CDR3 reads CASSLGVNQPQHF. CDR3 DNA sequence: TGTGCCAGCAGCTTGGGGGTGAATCAGCCCCAGCATTTT. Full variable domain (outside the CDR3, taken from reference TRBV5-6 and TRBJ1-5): DAGVTQSPTHLIKTRGQQVTLRCSPKSGHDTVSWYQQALGQGPQFIFQYYEEEERQRGNFPDRFSGHQFPNYSSELNVNALLLGDSALYLCASSLGVNQPQHFGDGTRLSIL.

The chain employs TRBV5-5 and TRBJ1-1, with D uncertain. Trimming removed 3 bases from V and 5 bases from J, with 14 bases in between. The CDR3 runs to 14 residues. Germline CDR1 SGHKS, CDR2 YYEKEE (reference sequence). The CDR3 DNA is TGTGCCAGCAGCTCAAACGTTGGTTGGACTGAAGCTTTCTTT. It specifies CASSSNVGWTEAFF.

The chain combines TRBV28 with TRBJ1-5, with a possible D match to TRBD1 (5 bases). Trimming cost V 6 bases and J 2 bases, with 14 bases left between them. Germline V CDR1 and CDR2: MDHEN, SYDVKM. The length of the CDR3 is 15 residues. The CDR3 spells CASSPPVGGNQPQHF. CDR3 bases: TGTGCCAGCAGCCCGCCAGTGGGGGGCAATCAGCCCCAGCATTTT.

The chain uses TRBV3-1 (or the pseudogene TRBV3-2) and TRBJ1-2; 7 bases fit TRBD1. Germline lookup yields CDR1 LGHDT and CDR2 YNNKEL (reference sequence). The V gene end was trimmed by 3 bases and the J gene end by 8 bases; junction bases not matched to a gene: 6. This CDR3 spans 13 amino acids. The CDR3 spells CASSHDRAMGYTF. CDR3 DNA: TGTGCCAGCAGCCACGACAGGGCGATGGGCTACACCTTC.

Here the CDR3 DNA reads TGTGCCAGCAGCTTACGGTCCGGGACAGGGAACACTGAAGCTTTCTTT. Encoded protein: CASSLRSGTGNTEAFF. The chain joins TRBV7-3 to TRBJ1-1; 8 nucleotides match TRBD1. V lost 2 bases and J lost 1; bases outside the gene matches: 6. Germline assignment: CDR1 SGHTA and CDR2 FQGTGA. CDR3 size: 16 residues.

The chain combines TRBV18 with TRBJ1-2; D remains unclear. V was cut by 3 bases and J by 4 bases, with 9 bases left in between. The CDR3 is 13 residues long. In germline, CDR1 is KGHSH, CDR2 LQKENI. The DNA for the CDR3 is TGTGCCAGCTCACCCGAGGAGACCTATGGCTACACCTTC. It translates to CASSPEETYGYTF.

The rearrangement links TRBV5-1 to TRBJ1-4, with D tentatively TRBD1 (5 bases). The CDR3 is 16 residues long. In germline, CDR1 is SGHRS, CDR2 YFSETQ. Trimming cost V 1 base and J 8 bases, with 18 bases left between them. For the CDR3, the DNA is TGCGCCAGCAGCTTGTCGCGGGGCCGGACATGGGAAAAACTGTTTTTT. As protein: CASSLSRGRTWEKLFF.

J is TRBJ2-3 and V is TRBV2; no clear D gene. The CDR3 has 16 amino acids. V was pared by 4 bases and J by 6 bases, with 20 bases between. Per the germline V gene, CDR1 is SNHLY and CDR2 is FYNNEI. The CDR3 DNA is TGTGCCAGCAGTGTAGGGCTAGTGGTTCTTCTGGATACGCAGTATTTT. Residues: CASSVGLVVLLDTQYF.

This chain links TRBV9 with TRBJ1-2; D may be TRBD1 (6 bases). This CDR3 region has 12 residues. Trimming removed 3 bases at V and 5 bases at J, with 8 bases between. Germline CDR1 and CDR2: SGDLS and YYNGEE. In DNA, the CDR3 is TGTGCCAGCAGCGAGGGGGGTTATGGCTACACCTTC. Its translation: CASSEGGYGYTF. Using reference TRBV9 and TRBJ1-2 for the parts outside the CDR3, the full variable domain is DSGVTQTPKHLITATGQRVTLRCSPRSGDLSVYWYQQSLDQGLQFLIQYYNGEERAKGNILERFSAQQFPDLHSELNLSSLELGDSALYFCASSEGGYGYTFGSGTRLTVV.

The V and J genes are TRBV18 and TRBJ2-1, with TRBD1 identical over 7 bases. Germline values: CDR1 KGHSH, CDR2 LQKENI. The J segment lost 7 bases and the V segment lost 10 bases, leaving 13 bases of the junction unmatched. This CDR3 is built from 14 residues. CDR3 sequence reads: CATKPQGNGNEQFF. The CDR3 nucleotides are TGTGCCACCAAACCACAGGGGAATGGGAATGAGCAGTTCTTC.

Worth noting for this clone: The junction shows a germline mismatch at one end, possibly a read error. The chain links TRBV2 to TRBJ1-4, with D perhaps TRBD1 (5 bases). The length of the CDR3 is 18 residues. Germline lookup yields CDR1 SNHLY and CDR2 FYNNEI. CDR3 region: CASSEEGQGGALGEKLFF. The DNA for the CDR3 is TGTGCCAGCAGCGAAGAAGGGCAGGGTGGGGCCTTAGGGGAAAAACTGTTTTTT.